This TCR beta chain was sequenced for a study of Graves' ophthalmopathy and Graves' hyperthyroidism. Study summary: Specimen type is peripheral blood, obtained at initial diagnosis before any treatment.

In its sample, this clonotype was seen many times. What it recognizes is unknown. The study's findings and limits: Most thyroid clonotypes expanded beyond 0.001 frequency were also found in blood.

The germline V gene encodes CDR1 LNHDA and CDR2 SQIVND (reference sequence). Deletions cut 8 bases from V and 6 bases from J, with 26 bases between. This CDR3 region has 16 residues. The TCR beta CDR3 regions underwent amplification from RNA transcripts. HTBI primers served in a first-round RT-PCR, which a second-round multiplex PCR followed. TCRdb independently ran MiXCR on the multiplex PCR reads; one entry per CDR3 protein. Seen here are under 250,000 distinct CDR3 sequences, 20% to 25% observed once, and the top ten hold more than 35%. The chain carries TRBV19 and TRBJ2-7, with D maybe TRBD2 (8 bases). The sequence was collected from a woman between 45 and 65 years old with Graves' ophthalmopathy. The specimen sequenced was peripheral blood. For the CDR3, the DNA is TGTGCCAGTGCGGACAGGACAACCTTTCGGGGGGGCGAGCAGTACTTC. Translation gives CASADRTTFRGGEQYF.